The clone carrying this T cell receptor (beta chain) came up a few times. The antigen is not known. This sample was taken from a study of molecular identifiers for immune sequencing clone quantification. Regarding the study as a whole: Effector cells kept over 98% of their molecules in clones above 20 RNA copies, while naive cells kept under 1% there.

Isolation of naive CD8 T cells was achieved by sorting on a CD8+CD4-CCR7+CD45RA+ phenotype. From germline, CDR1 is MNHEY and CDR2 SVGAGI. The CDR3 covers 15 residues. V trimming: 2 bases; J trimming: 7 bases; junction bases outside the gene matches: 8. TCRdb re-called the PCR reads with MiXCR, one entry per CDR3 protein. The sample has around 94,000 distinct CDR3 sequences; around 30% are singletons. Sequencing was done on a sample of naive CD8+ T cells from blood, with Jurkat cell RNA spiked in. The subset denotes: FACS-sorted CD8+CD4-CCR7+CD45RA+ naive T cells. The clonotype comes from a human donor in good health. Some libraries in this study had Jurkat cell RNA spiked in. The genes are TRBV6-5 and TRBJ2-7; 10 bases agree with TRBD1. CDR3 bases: TGTGCCAGCAGTTACCGGCTCGGGACAGGGGAAGAGCAGTACTTC. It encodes CASSYRLGTGEEQYF.